This T cell receptor (beta chain) was recovered during a study of early T cells in non-severe SARS-CoV-2 infection. Findings of the study overall: Lookups in VDJdb leaned toward anti-spike CD8 responses and missed private and CD4 specificities.

This clonotype was detected ten times or more. The antigen is unknown. This CDR3 is 16 amino acids long. Looked up from germline, CDR1 is DFQATT and CDR2 is SNEGSKA (reference sequence). V was clipped by 3 bases and J by 7 bases, with 25 bases between them. Molecules of cDNA were individually given unique molecular identifiers that were attached to them. Each CDR3 protein gets one entry after TCRdb re-called the 5' RACE reads with MiXCR. Among tens of thousands of distinct CDR3 sequences listed, roughly an eighth were seen once. The rearrangement joins TRBV20-1 to TRBJ2-7; D remains unclear. This sequence was found in an adult who was a healthcare worker with PCR-confirmed SARS-CoV-2 infection or an uninfected control (not recorded which). The sequencing sample was made of whole blood. In DNA, the CDR3 is TGCAGTGCTAGGGATAGAGGACGGAGTAGTTTGGGGGAGCAGTACTTC. It codes for CSARDRGRSSLGEQYF.